The T cell receptor (beta chain) described here comes from a study of T cell responses to AZD1222 COVID-19 vaccine. The repertoire was sequenced with immunoSEQ multiplex PCR; TCRdb's copy has only in-frame clones and lacks some. The data hold around 170,000 clones, with roughly 90% observed a single time. With 3 bases removed from V and 8 bases from J, the gap between germline ends came to 7 bases. Germline V gives CDR1 MDHEN, CDR2 SYDVKM. CDR3 length equals 11 residues. Sequenced here: peripheral blood, sampled on day 0 of AZD1222 vaccination. The rearrangement uses TRBV28 and TRBJ1-1; D gene ambiguous. The receptor's source is an adult in good health. This CDR3 reads CASSLNGEAFF. DNA for the CDR3: TGTGCCAGCAGTTTGAACGGGGAAGCTTTCTTT.